The 13 T cell receptor beta chains below were found in one sample sequenced in a study of OX40 agonist ivuxolimab in advanced cancers. Assay: immunoSEQ multiplex PCR; the TCRdb copy retains only in-frame clones and omits some. The table shows about 47,000 clones, with approximately 88% occurring only once. This material consisted of CD4+ or CD8+ T cells sorted from blood, taken in a trial of the OX40 agonist ivuxolimab. These receptors originate from an adult with an advanced solid tumor such as melanoma, head and neck, liver or kidney cancer.

The chain employs TRBV2 and TRBJ2-7, with 7 positions matching TRBD2. Per the germline V gene, CDR1 is SNHLY and CDR2 is FYNNEI. The CDR3 sequence is 13 residues long. V lost 4 bases, J lost 7 bases, and 7 bases stayed unmatched. CDR3 nucleotides: TGTGCCAGCAGTGCGCAGGGAGGGGTGGAGCAGTACTTC. This sequence encodes CASSAQGGVEQYF.

This sequence joins TRBV2 and TRBJ2-1, with 9 bases matching TRBD2. Germline V gene data show CDR1 as SNHLY and CDR2 as FYNNEI. The length of the CDR3 is 14 residues. J gave up 9 bases and V 7 bases, and 10 bases lay outside the gene matches. For the CDR3, the DNA is TGTGCCAGCAAAGGACTAGCGTCGATCGGTGAGCAGTTCTTC. It translates to CASKGLASIGEQFF.

The V and J genes are TRBV19 and TRBJ2-7; 9 bases fit TRBD1. Germline values: CDR1 LNHDA, CDR2 SQIVND (reference sequence). The CDR3 length is 15 residues. V lost 4 bases and J lost 1; bases outside the gene matches: 5. For the CDR3, the DNA is TGTGCCAGTAGTACAGCCGGGACAGGGTCCTACGAGCAGTACTTC. Amino acid sequence: CASSTAGTGSYEQYF.

The rearrangement joins TRBV6-5 to TRBJ2-1; 8 bases agree with TRBD1. Per germline, CDR1 MNHEY and CDR2 SVGAGI. J lost 9 bases, V lost 5 bases, and 3 bases had no gene match. This CDR3 has 12 amino acids. The DNA of the CDR3 is TGTGCCAGCAGTCGAACAGGGGGTGAGCAGTTCTTC. Residues: CASSRTGGEQFF.

J is TRBJ1-2 and V is TRBV5-5; no clear D. Germline V gives CDR1 SGHKS, CDR2 YYEKEE (reference sequence). Trimming shortened V by 3 bases and J by 9 bases, and 12 bases separated the two germline ends. The CDR3 consists of 12 residues. As DNA, the CDR3 is TGTGCCAGCAGCTACAATACAGAAAGCTACACCTTC. Its translation is CASSYNTESYTF.

V gene TRBV18 combines with J gene TRBJ1-1; D gene ambiguous. Trimming shortened V by 2 bases and J by 1 base, and 5 bases separated the two germline ends. CDR1 KGHSH and CDR2 LQKENI come from the germline V gene. The CDR3 extends over 13 amino acids. The CDR3 DNA reads TGTGCCAGCTCACCAACGACGAACACTGAAGCTTTCTTT. Encoded protein: CASSPTTNTEAFF.

The count of this clone is one. This chain joins TRBV5-1 and TRBJ2-1; D is perhaps TRBD2 (6 bases). Trimming took off 2 bases at V and 0 bases at J, with 12 bases between the two ends. The CDR3 has 16 residues. CDR1 and CDR2 (germline): SGHRS, YFSETQ. This CDR3 is CASSLTGTSSYNEQFF. For the CDR3, the DNA is TGCGCCAGCAGCTTAACTGGGACTTCCTCCTACAATGAGCAGTTCTTC. The full variable domain, completed using reference TRBV5-1 and TRBJ2-1, is KAGVTQTPRYLIKTRGQQVTLSCSPISGHRSVSWYQQTPGQGLQFLFEYFSETQRNKGNFPGRFSGRQFSNSRSEMNVSTLELGDSALYLCASSLTGTSSYNEQFFGPGTRLTVL.

V usage is TRBV7-2 and J usage is TRBJ1-1; no clear D. CDR1 SGHTA and CDR2 FQGNSA come from the germline V gene. This CDR3 has 11 amino acids. Deletions cut 3 bases from V and 6 bases from J, with 5 bases between. The CDR3 reads CASSFASEAFF. The CDR3 DNA follows: TGTGCCAGCAGCTTTGCTTCTGAAGCTTTCTTT.

The CDR3 nucleotides are TGTGCCAGCAGCTTAGGACAGGACTCCTACGAGCAGTACTTC. Its translation: CASSLGQDSYEQYF. The chain has TRBV5-6 and TRBJ2-7; 7 positions match TRBD1. The CDR3 is 14 residues long. The germline V gene has CDR1 SGHDT and CDR2 YYEEEE. Losses at the gene ends were 2 bases for V and 0 bases for J; bases not matched to a gene: 2.

The chain carries TRBV5-1 and TRBJ2-2; 7 bases are a match to TRBD1. Germline values: CDR1 SGHRS, CDR2 YFSETQ. V gave up 0 bases and J gave up 0 bases; unmatched junction bases: 11. This CDR3 region has 19 residues. The CDR3 region is CASSLAGQLLLANTGELFF. The CDR3 DNA reads as TGCGCCAGCAGCTTGGCGGGACAGCTCCTTTTAGCGAACACCGGGGAGCTGTTTTTT.

The chain carries TRBV28 and TRBJ1-5, with 7 nucleotides matching TRBD1. The CDR3 consists of 15 residues. Trimming removed 4 bases from V and 5 bases from J; junction bases left unmatched: 8. From germline, CDR1 is MDHEN and CDR2 SYDVKM. CDR3 bases: TGTGCCAGCAGTTCGACAGGGAGGGGGGATCAGCCCCAGCATTTT. Its translation is CASSSTGRGDQPQHF.

The chain joins TRBV6-1 to TRBJ2-7; 13 nucleotides line up with TRBD2. The germline CDR1 and CDR2 sequences are MNHNS and SASEGT. V lost 10 bases, J lost 6 bases, and 3 bases stayed unmatched. The CDR3 length is 12 residues. The CDR3 region has the DNA TGTGCCACTACTAGCGGGAGGGGCGAGCAGTACTTC. Its translation is CATTSGRGEQYF.

The V gene is TRBV2, the J gene TRBJ2-6, with unresolved D. The CDR3 has 15 amino acids. Trimming took off 6 bases at V and 1 base at J, with 10 bases between the two ends. Germline assignment: CDR1 SNHLY and CDR2 FYNNEI. CDR3 nucleotides: TGTGCCAGCAGCAAACAGAGTTCTGGGGCCAACGTCCTGACTTTC. Its translation is CASSKQSSGANVLTF.